The subject of this entry is one T cell receptor beta chain. Its antigen is as yet unknown. The study reverse transcribed the entire isolated RNA, so it sequenced expressed TCRB transcripts. Produced via immunoSEQ multiplex PCR; TCRdb's table is partial and in-frame only. Of about 370,000 clones listed, roughly 16% are singletons. This specimen belongs to a study of beta chain features in type 1 diabetes. Looking at the study overall: Approximately 100 million sorted cells were examined across all samples.

Study-level points and caveats: Patients showed naive, central memory and Treg TCRB repertoires that appeared more similar than those of healthy donors. Shortening of TCRB CDR3s, moderate but significant, appeared in all four CD4+ subsets of Type 1 diabetes patients.

J lost 3 bases, V lost 6 bases, and 6 bases had no gene match. CDR3 length equals 14 residues. CDR1 is SNHLY and CDR2 is FYNNEI in the germline V gene. The chain is built from TRBV2 and TRBJ2-3; 7 bases are a match to TRBD2. The sequenced material came from naive CD4+ T cells from blood. This TCR came from a woman aged 18-29 years in good health. The CDR3 here is CASRGGTATDTQYF. CDR3 in DNA: TGTGCCAGCAGGGGAGGGACGGCGACAGATACGCAGTATTTT.